The 11 T cell receptor beta chains below all came from one sample that was sequenced in a study of T cell responses to AZD1222 COVID-19 vaccine. Sequenced by immunoSEQ multiplex PCR; TCRdb stores in-frame clones only, minus some. The sample totals over 130,000 clones. Specimen: peripheral blood. The source of these receptors is an adult in good health.

This chain joins TRBV19 and TRBJ1-1; D call uncertain. The CDR3 sequence is 14 residues long. With 7 bases removed from V and 5 bases from J, the gap between germline ends came to 17 bases. Germline V gene sequence: CDR1 LNHDA, CDR2 SQIVND (reference sequence). The CDR3 DNA reads as TGTGCCAGTACTTACTGGGGAAGTGAGACTGAAGCTTTCTTT. Amino acid sequence: CASTYWGSETEAFF. Looking up the rest from reference TRBV19 and TRBJ1-1 gives the full variable domain: DGGITQSPKYLFRKEGQNVTLSCEQNLNHDAMYWYRQDPGQGLRLIYYSQIVNDFQKGDIAEGYSVSREKKESFPLTVTSAQKNPTAFYLCASTYWGSETEAFFGQGTRLTVV.

The chain combines TRBV19 with TRBJ1-2, with D perhaps matching TRBD1 (6 bases). This CDR3 is 17 amino acids long. Trimming stripped 3 bases from V and 7 bases from J, with 24 bases between. Germline CDR1 reads LNHDA; CDR2 reads SQIVND (reference sequence). The CDR3 region has the DNA TGTGCCAGTAGTATGAGGACCGGGACAAAGACCCTGAGTGGCTACACCTTC. Translated: CASSMRTGTKTLSGYTF.

The CDR3 nucleotides are TGTGCCACCAGAGGACAGGGAGGTGAAAAACTGTTTTTT. It is translated as CATRGQGGEKLFF. V usage is TRBV15 and J usage is TRBJ1-4, with 8 bases identical to TRBD1. The V and J ends lost 6 bases and 7 bases, in that order; junction bases with no gene match: 4. The CDR3 is 13 residues long. Germline-derived CDR1 and CDR2 are LNHNV and YYDKDF (reference sequence).

This chain joins TRBV5-4 and TRBJ2-1, with 10 bases that match TRBD2. The germline V gene encodes CDR1 SGHNT and CDR2 YYREEE (reference sequence). Trimming cost V 4 bases and J 3 bases; bases outside gene matches: 7. There are 16 residues in the CDR3. The CDR3 bases are TGTGCCAGCAGCAGCGGACTAGCGGACATCTACAATGAGCAGTTCTTC. This gives the protein CASSSGLADIYNEQFF.

This rearrangement joins TRBV2 to TRBJ1-2; TRBD1 might be the D (5 bases). V lost 6 bases and J 8 bases, leaving 7 bases between the germline ends. The CDR3 sequence is 10 residues long. Germline V lookup: CDR1 SNHLY, CDR2 FYNNEI. As DNA, the CDR3 is TGTGCCAGCAGGGGACCCGGCTACACCTTC. This codes for CASRGPGYTF.

This chain joins TRBV4-2 and TRBJ2-1, with D perhaps matching TRBD1 (5 bases). The V gene's germline CDR1 is LGHNA and CDR2 YNFKEQ. The CDR3 totals 16 residues. V was cut by 0 bases and J by 4 bases, with 13 bases left in between. The chain's CDR3 is CASSQDPLGAYNEQFF. For the CDR3, the DNA is TGTGCCAGCAGCCAAGATCCCCTAGGGGCTTACAATGAGCAGTTCTTC.

The V and J genes are TRBV7-6 and TRBJ1-3; D not certain. V shed 1 base and J shed 0 bases, with 4 bases lying between them. The length of the CDR3 is 14 residues. In germline, CDR1 is SGHVS, CDR2 FNYEAQ. CDR3 protein: CASSLGDSGNTIYF. The CDR3 nucleotides read TGTGCCAGCAGCTTAGGAGACTCTGGAAACACCATATATTTT.

V is TRBV7-2 and J is TRBJ2-5; 15 nucleotides agree with TRBD2. Germline trimming cut 5 bases from V and 5 bases from J; bases unmatched to any gene: 9. The germline V gene encodes CDR1 SGHTA and CDR2 FQGNSA. The CDR3 has 17 residues. CDR3 coding DNA: TGTGCCAGCAGCCTCGGACTAGCGGGGGGGCCGGGTGAGACCCAGTACTTC. Translated, it gives CASSLGLAGGPGETQYF. Full variable domain (remainder filled in from reference TRBV7-2 and TRBJ2-5): GAGVSQSPSNKVTEKGKDVELRCDPISGHTALYWYRQSLGQGLEFLIYFQGNSAPDKSGLPSDRFSAERTGGSVSTLTIQRTQQEDSAVYLCASSLGLAGGPGETQYFGPGTRLLVL.

The chain recombines TRBV2 with TRBJ2-7, with D tentatively TRBD1 (6 bases). Germline assignment: CDR1 SNHLY and CDR2 FYNNEI. This CDR3 spans 13 amino acids. Trimming pared 6 bases from V and 4 bases from J, leaving 13 bases between. The CDR3 sequence is CASRGASMYEQYF. CDR3 nucleotides: TGTGCCAGCAGGGGGGCCAGCATGTACGAGCAGTACTTC. The full variable domain, in which reference TRBV2 and TRBJ2-7 provide the parts outside the CDR3, is EPEVTQTPSHQVTQMGQEVILRCVPISNHLYFYWYRQILGQKVEFLVSFYNNEISEKSEIFDDQFSVERPDGSNFTLKIRSTKLEDSAMYFCASRGASMYEQYFGPGTRLTVT.

V gene TRBV3-1 (or the pseudogene TRBV3-2) combines with J gene TRBJ1-1; 7 bases are shared with TRBD1. Germline CDR1 LGHDT, CDR2 YNNKEL (reference sequence). V was clipped by 5 bases and J by 4 bases; unmatched bases: 7. The CDR3 is made up of 14 amino acids. The CDR3 region is CASSSRQGATEAFF. Written as DNA, the CDR3 is TGTGCCAGCAGCTCCCGACAGGGAGCCACTGAAGCTTTCTTT.

The chain employs TRBV19 and TRBJ2-7, with no clear D. The CDR3 spans 13 residues. Trimming pared 6 bases from V and 0 bases from J, leaving 9 bases between. Germline V gives CDR1 LNHDA, CDR2 SQIVND (reference sequence). This CDR3 reads CASRNPSSYEQYF. Written as DNA, the CDR3 is TGTGCCAGTAGAAACCCATCCTCCTACGAGCAGTACTTC.